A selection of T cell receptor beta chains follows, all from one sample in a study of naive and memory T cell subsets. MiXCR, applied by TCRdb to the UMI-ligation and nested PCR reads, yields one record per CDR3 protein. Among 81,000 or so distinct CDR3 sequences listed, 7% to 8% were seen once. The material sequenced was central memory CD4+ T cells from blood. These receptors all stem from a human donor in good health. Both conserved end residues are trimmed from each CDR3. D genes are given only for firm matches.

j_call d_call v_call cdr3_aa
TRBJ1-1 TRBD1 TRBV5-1 ASSPRDRTYTEAF
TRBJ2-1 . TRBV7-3 ASSQRGGEQF
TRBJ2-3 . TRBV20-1 SARDEERITDTQY
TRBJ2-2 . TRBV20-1 SASSTNTGELF
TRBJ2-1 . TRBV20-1 SARGRPVGIEQF
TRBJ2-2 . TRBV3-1 ASSQQPIGELF
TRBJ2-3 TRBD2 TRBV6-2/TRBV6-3 ASSGLAGASDTQY
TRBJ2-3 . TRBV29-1 SVDGGASDTQY
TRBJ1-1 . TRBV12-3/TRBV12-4 ASSFQGTEAF
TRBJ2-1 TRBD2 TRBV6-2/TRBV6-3 ASSPGLAGAAQF
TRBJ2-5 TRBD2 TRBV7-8 ASSLVAGVETQY
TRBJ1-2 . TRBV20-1 SAKQGTRDGYT
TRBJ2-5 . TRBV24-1 ATRGRGETQY
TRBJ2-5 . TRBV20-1 SASRLRTETQY
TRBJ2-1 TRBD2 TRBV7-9 ASSSARLAVNNEQF
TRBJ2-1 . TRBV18 ASSPISYNEQF
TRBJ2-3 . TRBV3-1 ASSQDSSPDTQY
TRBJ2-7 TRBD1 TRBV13 ASSSQTGGGPPYEQY
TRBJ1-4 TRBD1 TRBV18 ASSPKMAGGTNEKLF
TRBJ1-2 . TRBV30 ALTAPLPHYYGYT
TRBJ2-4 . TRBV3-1 ASSRRGVSRGDIQY
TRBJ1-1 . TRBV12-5 ASANREPNTEAF
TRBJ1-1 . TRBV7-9 ATHTEAF
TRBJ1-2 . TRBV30 AWAANWGRRGYT
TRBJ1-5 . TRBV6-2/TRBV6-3 ASRSDRNYQPQH
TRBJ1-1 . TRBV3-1 ASSQEGSIRLKGTEAF
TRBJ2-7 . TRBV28 ASRIGGGGGSYEQY
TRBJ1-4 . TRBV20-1 SALGQGNEKLF
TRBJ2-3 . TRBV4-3 ASSQEVGQHTQY
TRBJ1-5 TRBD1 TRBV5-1 ASSLYSGGEEPQH
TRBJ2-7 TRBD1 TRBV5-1 ASSATGQGASEQY
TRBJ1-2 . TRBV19 ASSVLRMGARGYGYT
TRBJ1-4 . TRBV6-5 ASSKDPTTNEKLF
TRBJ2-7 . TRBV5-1 ASSSGRSYEQY
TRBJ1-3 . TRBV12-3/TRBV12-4 ASSFRASGNTIY
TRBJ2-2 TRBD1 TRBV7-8 ASSRDRGGTGELF
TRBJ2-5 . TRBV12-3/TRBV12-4 ASSLNWDGTQY
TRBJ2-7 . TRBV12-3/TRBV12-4 ASSFSDAGYEQY
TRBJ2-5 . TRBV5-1 ASSKRTHQETQY
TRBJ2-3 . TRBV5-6 ASSLGRLVNTDTQY
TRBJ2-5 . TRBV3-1 ASSQAGAQGTQY
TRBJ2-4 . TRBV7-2 ASSLSSGLAKNIQY
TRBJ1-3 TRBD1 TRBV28 ASSFSGTGGGLGNTIY
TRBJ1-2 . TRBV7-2 ASSLGQEGGYT
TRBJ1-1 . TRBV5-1 ASSPGVGGRRAF
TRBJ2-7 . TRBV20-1 SASPGYSYEQY
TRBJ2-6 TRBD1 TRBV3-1 ASGEQGTLGANVLT